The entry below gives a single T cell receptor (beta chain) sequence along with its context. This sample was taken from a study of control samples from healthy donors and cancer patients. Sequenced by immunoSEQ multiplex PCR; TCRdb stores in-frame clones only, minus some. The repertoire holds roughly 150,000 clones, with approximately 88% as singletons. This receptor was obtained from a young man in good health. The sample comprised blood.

The CDR3, as DNA: TGTGCCAGCAGCCCGGTGGACACGGACAAAAACATTCAGTACTTC. This translates into CASSPVDTDKNIQYF. The chain employs TRBV5-4 and TRBJ2-4; D is possibly TRBD1 (5 bases). CDR3 length: 15 residues. Trimming left V 4 bases short and J 3 bases short, with 14 bases between. Germline V gene lookup returns CDR1 SGHNT and CDR2 YYREEE (reference sequence).